The entry below describes one T cell receptor beta chain. Its antigen is still unknown. PCR primers comprised 60 Vbeta and 13 Jbeta primers. Repertoires were generated with immunoSEQ multiplex PCR, while TCRdb's copy carries only in-frame clones and drops some. The table includes 150,000 to 170,000 clones, about 84% detected once. These data belong to a study of cytomegalovirus exposure and HLA in healthy donors. Study in general: A prior study identified over 100 million unique TCR beta sequences from about 179 million T cells. Study-level points and caveats: Analyzed later, association rates of TCRs varied across HLA loci, with DRB1 most and HLA-C fewest. It was reported that TCR beta sequences correctly inferred the HLA-A and HLA-B alleles for most subjects. Productive rates of about 87% or about 30% were seen for most TCR beta V segments in an earlier analysis.

The origin of this receptor is a woman in her 40s in good health and CMV-seropositive. Sequencing input: PBMCs.

CDR3 protein: CATHSNSNQPQHF. In DNA, the CDR3 is TGTGCCACCCACAGTAATAGCAATCAGCCCCAGCATTTT. The V and J genes are TRBV10-3 and TRBJ1-5; D not resolved. V was pared by 10 bases and J by 0 bases, with 10 bases between. This CDR3 spans 13 amino acids. Germline values: CDR1 ENHRY, CDR2 SYGVKD.